These T cell receptor beta chains were read from a single sample in a study of shared clonotypes between healthy human individuals. TCRdb keeps only in-frame clones here, not all; method: immunoSEQ multiplex PCR. The sample lists over 95,000 clones, about 67% occurring once. The sequenced sample was memory CD8+ T cells sorted from blood. The receptors derive from a woman aged 25-40 years in good health. The CDR3 runs from the conserved cysteine through the conserved F or W. D genes are given only for firm matches. Clone size, where shown, is once, few, many, or a class for clones that have expanded.

v_gene: TRBV7-7
j_gene: TRBJ2-7
abundance: .
d_gene: .
CDR3aa: CASSLLLTSYEQYF
CDR3nt: TGTGCCAGCAGCTTATTACTAACCTCCTACGAGCAGTACTTC

v_gene: TRBV6-1
j_gene: TRBJ2-6
abundance: .
d_gene: .
CDR3aa: CASSERLSGANVLTF
CDR3nt: TGTGCCAGCAGTGAAAGGCTCTCTGGGGCCAACGTCCTGACTTTC

v_gene: TRBV9
j_gene: TRBJ2-3
abundance: few
d_gene: TRBD2
CDR3aa: CASSVGPGLAADTQYF
CDR3nt: TGTGCCAGCAGCGTTGGACCCGGACTAGCGGCAGATACGCAGTATTTT

v_gene: TRBV10-3
j_gene: TRBJ2-7
abundance: .
d_gene: TRBD2
CDR3aa: CASSDWTSGRPEQYF
CDR3nt: TGTGCCAGCAGTGATTGGACTAGCGGGAGACCCGAGCAGTACTTC

v_gene: TRBV28
j_gene: TRBJ2-3
abundance: .
d_gene: TRBD1
CDR3aa: CASSTRTGTDTQYF
CDR3nt: TGTGCCAGCAGTACCCGGACAGGAACAGATACGCAGTATTTT

v_gene: TRBV28
j_gene: TRBJ2-1
abundance: .
d_gene: TRBD2
CDR3aa: CASSLWTSRNEQFF
CDR3nt: TGTGCCAGCAGTTTGTGGACTAGTCGTAATGAGCAGTTCTTC

v_gene: TRBV6-5
j_gene: TRBJ1-1
abundance: .
d_gene: .
CDR3aa: CASNRLDTEAFF
CDR3nt: TGTGCCAGCAACCGACTAGACACTGAAGCTTTCTTT

v_gene: TRBV11-2
j_gene: TRBJ2-7
abundance: few
d_gene: TRBD1
CDR3aa: CASSLAIQGSSYEQYF
CDR3nt: TGTGCCAGCAGCTTAGCCATACAGGGGAGTTCCTACGAGCAGTACTTC

v_gene: TRBV11-2
j_gene: TRBJ1-1
abundance: .
d_gene: TRBD1
CDR3aa: CASSFDRVPSTEAFF
CDR3nt: TGTGCCAGCAGCTTCGACAGGGTGCCGAGCACTGAAGCTTTCTTT

v_gene: TRBV7-9
j_gene: TRBJ2-7
abundance: many
d_gene: TRBD2
CDR3aa: CASSQEGAGDPYEQYF
CDR3nt: TGTGCCAGCAGCCAAGAAGGGGCGGGAGATCCCTACGAGCAGTACTTC

v_gene: TRBV21-1
j_gene: TRBJ1-5
abundance: .
d_gene: .
CDR3aa: CASSKGGRDSNQPQHF
CDR3nt: TGTGCCAGCAGCAAAGGAGGCAGGGATAGCAATCAGCCCCAGCATTTT

v_gene: TRBV2
j_gene: TRBJ1-1
abundance: .
d_gene: .
CDR3aa: CASSERQNTEAFF
CDR3nt: TGTGCCAGCAGTGAACGTCAGAACACTGAAGCTTTCTTT

v_gene: TRBV6-5
j_gene: TRBJ2-2
abundance: .
d_gene: TRBD1
CDR3aa: CASSEGANTGELFF
CDR3nt: TGTGCCAGCAGTGAGGGGGCTAACACCGGGGAGCTGTTTTTT

v_gene: TRBV2
j_gene: TRBJ2-3
abundance: many
d_gene: .
CDR3aa: CASSGWRVESTDTQYF
CDR3nt: TGTGCCAGCAGTGGATGGAGGGTCGAGAGCACAGATACGCAGTATTTT

v_gene: TRBV7-2
j_gene: TRBJ2-7
abundance: many
d_gene: .
CDR3aa: CASSRRLSAEQYF
CDR3nt: TGTGCCAGCAGCCGTCGACTGAGTGCGGAGCAGTACTTC

v_gene: TRBV18
j_gene: TRBJ1-1
abundance: .
d_gene: .
CDR3aa: CASSTRGGHTEAFF
CDR3nt: TGTGCCAGCTCCACCCGAGGGGGGCACACTGAAGCTTTCTTT

v_gene: TRBV5-1
j_gene: TRBJ2-1
abundance: .
d_gene: TRBD2
CDR3aa: CATSKSSGGYNEQFF
CDR3nt: TGCGCCACATCAAAATCTAGCGGGGGATACAATGAGCAGTTCTTC

v_gene: TRBV11-2
j_gene: TRBJ2-7
abundance: .
d_gene: .
CDR3aa: CASSLGSDEQYF
CDR3nt: TGTGCCAGCAGCTTAGGGTCCGACGAGCAGTACTTC

v_gene: TRBV13
j_gene: TRBJ2-4
abundance: once
d_gene: .
CDR3aa: CASRLKGGEAKNIQYF
CDR3nt: TGTGCCAGCAGGCTCAAGGGTGGGGAAGCCAAAAACATTCAGTACTTC

v_gene: TRBV6-1
j_gene: TRBJ1-2
abundance: .
d_gene: .
CDR3aa: CASSEAGWIYGYTF
CDR3nt: TGTGCCAGCAGTGAGGCAGGGTGGATCTATGGCTACACCTTC

v_gene: TRBV4-2
j_gene: TRBJ1-5
abundance: .
d_gene: TRBD1
CDR3aa: CASSQGGQGLEPQHF
CDR3nt: TGTGCCAGCAGCCAAGGGGGACAGGGTTTGGAGCCCCAGCATTTT

v_gene: TRBV4-1
j_gene: TRBJ2-5
abundance: .
d_gene: .
CDR3aa: CASSQVLRGGETQYF
CDR3nt: TGCGCCAGCAGCCAAGTTCTGCGTGGAGGGGAGACCCAGTACTTC

v_gene: TRBV11-2
j_gene: TRBJ1-2
abundance: .
d_gene: TRBD1
CDR3aa: CASSTWDRLGRANYGYTF
CDR3nt: TGTGCCAGCAGCACCTGGGACAGACTCGGAAGGGCTAACTATGGCTACACCTTC

v_gene: TRBV28
j_gene: TRBJ1-3
abundance: .
d_gene: .
CDR3aa: CASSSEGGLKNTIYF
CDR3nt: TGTGCCAGCAGTTCCGAGGGGGGGCTGAAAAACACCATATATTTT

v_gene: TRBV28
j_gene: TRBJ2-7
abundance: .
d_gene: .
CDR3aa: CASSHLLQLLGGAYEQYF
CDR3nt: TGTGCCAGCAGCCATTTACTCCAACTTCTCGGTGGCGCCTACGAGCAGTACTTC

v_gene: TRBV28
j_gene: TRBJ2-2
abundance: .
d_gene: .
CDR3aa: CASSLGQGNWNTGELFF
CDR3nt: TGTGCCAGCAGTTTGGGTCAGGGAAATTGGAACACCGGGGAGCTGTTTTTT

v_gene: TRBV6-5
j_gene: TRBJ2-5
abundance: .
d_gene: TRBD2
CDR3aa: CASNKLAGAFGTQYF
CDR3nt: TGTGCCAGCAACAAACTAGCGGGAGCCTTTGGGACCCAGTACTTC

v_gene: TRBV20-1
j_gene: TRBJ2-1
abundance: .
d_gene: .
CDR3aa: CSAGAYNEQFF
CDR3nt: TGCAGTGCGGGCGCCTACAATGAGCAGTTCTTC

v_gene: TRBV27
j_gene: TRBJ1-2
abundance: .
d_gene: .
CDR3aa: CASSRQGDYGYTF
CDR3nt: TGTGCCAGCAGCCGCCAGGGAGACTATGGCTACACCTTC

v_gene: TRBV5-4
j_gene: TRBJ2-7
abundance: .
d_gene: .
CDR3aa: CASSLSTGFYEQYF
CDR3nt: TGTGCCAGCAGCTTATCAACAGGGTTCTACGAGCAGTACTTC

v_gene: TRBV5-4
j_gene: TRBJ2-3
abundance: once
d_gene: TRBD2
CDR3aa: CASRHWGLNTDTQYF
CDR3nt: TGTGCCAGCAGACATTGGGGACTAAACACAGATACGCAGTATTTT

v_gene: TRBV27
j_gene: TRBJ2-2
abundance: .
d_gene: .
CDR3aa: CASSSLNTGELFF
CDR3nt: TGTGCCAGCAGTTCCCTTAACACCGGGGAGCTGTTTTTT

v_gene: TRBV29-1
j_gene: TRBJ2-1
abundance: few
d_gene: TRBD2
CDR3aa: CSLGLAGGGSYNEQFF
CDR3nt: TGCAGCTTGGGACTAGCGGGAGGGGGCTCCTACAATGAGCAGTTCTTC